A single sample gave rise to the 26 T cell receptor beta chains below, sequenced in a study of cytomegalovirus exposure and HLA in healthy donors. Amplification used 60 Vbeta primers and 13 Jbeta primers. Measured with immunoSEQ multiplex PCR; TCRdb has only the in-frame clones, and not every one. The table shows about 98,000 clones, with 65% to 80% occurring only once. Sequencing was performed on PBMCs. The receptors derive from a human donor in good health.

The V gene is TRBV9, the J gene TRBJ2-5; 8 bases fit TRBD2. Per germline, CDR1 SGDLS and CDR2 YYNGEE. The CDR3 length is 16 residues. The V segment lost 4 bases and the J segment 5 bases; nucleotides outside the gene matches: 13. In DNA, the CDR3 is TGTGCCAGCAGCCCAAGAGGTAGCGGGGTGGGGGAGACCCAGTACTTC. This gives the protein CASSPRGSGVGETQYF.

The chain recombines TRBV7-8 with TRBJ1-1; TRBD1 aligns across 8 bases. Germline CDR1 SGHVS, CDR2 FQNEAQ. This CDR3 region has 15 residues. V shed 5 bases, J shed 1 base, and the junction held 6 bases outside the gene matches. The CDR3 DNA reads as TGTGCCAGCAGCCTCCAGGGGGCCGGGAACACTGAAGCTTTCTTT. Protein product: CASSLQGAGNTEAFF.

The V call is TRBV11-3, the J call TRBJ2-1; possibly TRBD1 for D (5 bases). The CDR3 has 14 residues. Deletions cut 5 bases from V and 6 bases from J, with 14 bases between. The germline V gene encodes CDR1 SGHNT and CDR2 YENEEA. DNA for the CDR3: TGTGCCAGCAGCCTACGCGAAGGGGCCAATGAGCAGTTCTTC. As protein: CASSLREGANEQFF.

This rearrangement joins TRBV19 to TRBJ1-3; 7 positions agree with TRBD1. Looked up from germline, CDR1 is LNHDA and CDR2 is SQIVND (reference sequence). The CDR3 sequence is 14 residues long. The ends lost 4 bases at V and 2 bases at J; junction bases unmatched: 2. In nucleotides, the CDR3 is TGTGCCAGTAGTAAGACAGGGACTGGAAACACCATATATTTT. Translating it yields CASSKTGTGNTIYF.

The rearrangement links TRBV27 to TRBJ1-2; no firm D call. The CDR3 has 13 amino acids. Germline CDR1 is MNHEY and CDR2 is SMNVEV (reference sequence). V was trimmed by 6 bases and J by 8 bases, leaving 16 bases between them. The chain's CDR3 is CASRPDGSGGYTF. The CDR3 coding sequence is TGTGCCAGCAGACCAGACGGGTCTGGAGGCTACACCTTC.

The V gene is TRBV2, the J gene TRBJ2-2, with D unclear. CDR3 size: 16 residues. From germline, CDR1 is SNHLY and CDR2 FYNNEI. The ends were cut back, 2 bases at V and 1 base at J, with 11 bases in the middle. Here the CDR3 reads CASSELAAQNTGELFF. The CDR3 region has the DNA TGTGCCAGCAGTGAACTGGCTGCTCAGAACACCGGGGAGCTGTTTTTT. The entire variable domain, with the rest obtained from reference TRBV2 and TRBJ2-2, is as follows: EPEVTQTPSHQVTQMGQEVILRCVPISNHLYFYWYRQILGQKVEFLVSFYNNEISEKSEIFDDQFSVERPDGSNFTLKIRSTKLEDSAMYFCASSELAAQNTGELFFGEGSRLTVL.

The chain uses TRBV6-6 and TRBJ1-4; TRBD1 matches 9 bases. The germline V gene has CDR1 MNHNY and CDR2 SVGAGI (reference sequence). The CDR3 runs 14 residues. V was pared by 2 bases and J by 7 bases, with 2 bases of the junction left unmatched. The CDR3 DNA is TGTGCCAGCAGTTACAGGGACAGGGTTGAAAAACTGTTTTTT. Translating gives CASSYRDRVEKLFF.

This chain uses TRBV4-3 with TRBJ2-5; 9 bases agree with TRBD2. The CDR3 loop spans 16 amino acids. V lost 4 bases to trimming and J lost 5 bases; unmatched junction nucleotides: 11. Per the germline V gene, CDR1 is LGHNA and CDR2 is YSLEER. This chain's CDR3 is CASSLRLAANTETQYF. As DNA, the CDR3 is TGCGCCAGCAGCCTTCGACTAGCGGCTAATACTGAGACCCAGTACTTC.

This chain uses TRBV10-2 with TRBJ1-4; D is unresolved. The germline V and J ends were trimmed by 3 bases and 3 bases, with 8 bases remaining between them. This CDR3 region has 14 residues. From germline, CDR1 is WSHSY and CDR2 SAAADI. The CDR3 DNA is TGCGCCAGCAGTGACGCTATACCTAATGAAAAACTGTTTTTT. This encodes CASSDAIPNEKLFF.

This clone was observed a few times. The chain is built from TRBV10-1 and TRBJ2-3, with D tentatively TRBD2 (5 bases). Germline CDR1 WNHNN, CDR2 SYGVQD (reference sequence). The CDR3 sequence is 13 residues long. V lost 5 bases and J lost 4, with 10 bases in between. The CDR3 DNA sequence: TGCGCCAGCAGTTTACTAGGTCCAGATACGCAGTATTTT. It yields the protein CASSLLGPDTQYF.

This clone has only one observation. V usage is TRBV2 and J usage is TRBJ2-7; TRBD2 is a possible D gene (6 bases). This CDR3 has 14 residues. Germline V gives CDR1 SNHLY, CDR2 FYNNEI. The germline V and J ends were trimmed by 6 bases and 5 bases, with 17 bases remaining between them. In DNA, the CDR3 is TGTGCCAGCAGCCATGGGGGGTCTATAGACGAGCAGTACTTC. Its protein product is CASSHGGSIDEQYF.

The chain is built from TRBV2 and TRBJ2-4, with a weak D call TRBD2 (6 bases). This CDR3 contains 15 residues. Germline CDR1 SNHLY, CDR2 FYNNEI. Trimming pared 6 bases from V and 6 bases from J, leaving 18 bases between. The CDR3: CASRDTGTVPNIQYF. CDR3 in DNA: TGTGCCAGCAGGGATACCGGGACTGTCCCAAACATTCAGTACTTC.

The chain combines TRBV6-5 with TRBJ2-7, with D tentatively TRBD1 (6 bases). This CDR3 is 15 amino acids long. Germline V gives CDR1 MNHEY, CDR2 SVGAGI. The V end lost 0 bases, the J end lost 3 bases, and 12 bases lay between the germline ends. CDR3 DNA sequence: TGTGCCAGCAGTTACTCGATGGGACAACTCTACGAGCAGTACTTC. Its protein product is CASSYSMGQLYEQYF.

This clone appeared a few times. This chain uses TRBV7-4 with TRBJ1-2; D unresolved. The germline V gene has CDR1 SGHVT and CDR2 SQSDAQ. This CDR3 spans 13 amino acids. V lost 5 bases and J 6 bases, leaving 13 bases between the germline ends. The CDR3 DNA reads as TGTGCCAGCAGCGATGGAGGCGAGGATGGCTACACCTTC. Protein sequence: CASSDGGEDGYTF.

The chain has TRBV5-1 and TRBJ2-5, with TRBD1 matching 8 bases. The J call may be incorrect, as the DNA end agrees better with TRBJ2-7. The length of the CDR3 is 14 residues. Germline V CDR1 and CDR2: SGHRS, YFSETQ. The CDR3 DNA reads as TGCGCCAGCAGCACCGGACAGGGCGTCTACGAGCAGTACTTC. It codes for CASSTGQGVYEQYF.

The V gene is TRBV6-6, the J gene TRBJ1-1, with a weak D call TRBD1 (5 bases). V was cut by 8 bases and J by 1 base, with 14 bases left in between. The CDR3 has 14 amino acids. In germline, CDR1 is MNHNY, CDR2 SVGAGI (reference sequence). Written as DNA, the CDR3 is TGTGCCAGCTGCCCTGGGACTCCGAACACTGAAGCTTTCTTT. Its protein product is CASCPGTPNTEAFF.

The chain is built from TRBV5-4 and TRBJ2-5; 10 nucleotides agree with TRBD2. The CDR3 has 16 amino acids. The ends lost 1 base at V and 5 bases at J; junction bases unmatched: 8. Germline V gene sequence: CDR1 SGHNT, CDR2 YYREEE (reference sequence). The CDR3 DNA is TGTGCCAGCAGCTTGCCCAAGCGGGGGGGCCGGGAGACCCAGTACTTC. It yields the protein CASSLPKRGGRETQYF.

This clone was recorded only once. The chain uses TRBV7-9 and TRBJ1-4; 9 bases are a match to TRBD1. CDR1 is SEHNR, CDR2 FQNEAQ, per germline (reference sequence). Losses at the gene ends were 7 bases for V and 7 bases for J; bases not matched to a gene: 10. The CDR3 is 15 amino acids. The CDR3 coding sequence is TGTGCCAGCACCCCGACCAGGGGACAGGGTGAAAAACTGTTTTTT. Amino acid sequence: CASTPTRGQGEKLFF.

The gene calls are TRBV13 and TRBJ2-7; 9 bases align to TRBD2. Germline V gene data show CDR1 as PRHDT and CDR2 as FYEKMQ (reference sequence). Trimming cost V 2 bases and J 4 bases; bases outside gene matches: 6. This CDR3 is built from 15 residues. CDR3 protein: CASSLRPSGKYEQYF. For the CDR3, the DNA is TGTGCCAGCAGCTTACGTCCTAGCGGGAAGTACGAGCAGTACTTC.

The chain joins TRBV5-1 to TRBJ1-2, with 8 bases that match TRBD1. Per germline, CDR1 SGHRS and CDR2 YFSETQ. The V gene end was trimmed by 4 bases and the J gene end by 6 bases; junction bases not matched to a gene: 8. The CDR3 loop spans 14 amino acids. Here the CDR3 reads CASSVPSTGDGYTF. CDR3 nucleotide sequence: TGCGCCAGCAGCGTTCCATCGACAGGGGATGGCTACACCTTC.

Comments on this clone: The junction and the germline gene differ at one end; a read error may be behind it. The CDR3 nucleotides are TGTGCCAGCAGCGTAGAGCCAGCGGGAGGGGAGGATTTT. Protein sequence: CASSVEPAGGEDF. V gene TRBV9 combines with J gene TRBJ2-3, with 10 positions matching TRBD2. The length of the CDR3 is 13 residues. CDR1 is SGDLS, CDR2 YYNGEE, per germline.

This sequence joins TRBV29-1 and TRBJ1-2; D ambiguous. From germline, CDR1 is SQVTM and CDR2 ANQGSEA. Between the trimmed V and J ends, which lost 2 bases and 8 bases, there was a span of 15 bases. The CDR3 contains 13 residues. This CDR3 reads CSVEYRRAGGYTF. DNA of the CDR3: TGCAGCGTTGAATATAGGAGGGCCGGGGGCTACACCTTC.

The rearrangement joins TRBV19 to TRBJ1-2, with TRBD1 as a possible D gene (6 bases). Trimming removed 5 bases from V and 8 bases from J, with 12 bases in between. CDR3 length equals 12 residues. Germline assignment: CDR1 LNHDA and CDR2 SQIVND (reference sequence). For the CDR3, the DNA is TGTGCCAGTAGTGAAACAGGGAGCGGCTACACCTTC. Translating it yields CASSETGSGYTF.

This clone came up once. This chain uses TRBV20-1 with TRBJ2-1; the D is unclear. Deletions cut 3 bases from V and 9 bases from J, with 9 bases between. CDR1 is DFQATT, CDR2 SNEGSKA, per germline (reference sequence). The CDR3 extends over 11 amino acids. The CDR3 DNA reads TGCAGTGCTAGCCCCTCGGGTGAGCAGTTCTTC. Protein product: CSASPSGEQFF.

The genes are TRBV10-1 and TRBJ1-2, with a tentative D call TRBD1 (6 bases). The length of the CDR3 is 14 residues. CDR1 and CDR2 (germline): WNHNN, SYGVQD (reference sequence). The CDR3 bases are TGCGGCGAAGGTCGGGGGGCCGTTAACTATGGCTACACCTTC. Amino acids: CGEGRGAVNYGYTF.

CDR3 protein: CATRRDYDNYGYTF. The CDR3 DNA reads TGTGCCACCCGGAGGGACTATGATAACTATGGCTACACCTTC. V gene TRBV2 combines with J gene TRBJ1-2; tentatively, D is TRBD1 (5 bases). The CDR3 spans 14 residues. The germline CDR1 and CDR2 sequences are SNHLY and FYNNEI. V lost 10 bases and J lost 1, with 16 bases in between.